The rows below give T cell receptor beta chains drawn from one sample of a study of beta chain features in type 1 diabetes. Sequencing used immunoSEQ multiplex PCR; TCRdb keeps in-frame clones, though not all of them. The sample shows 300,000 or so clones, less than 9.5% of them seen only once. Input material: central memory CD4+ T cells from blood. Receptors originate from a woman between 18 and 29 years old in good health. Each CDR3 is given with its conserved first and last residue.

V gene: TRBV4-3
CDR3 protein: CASSQDLPGQSNEQFF

V gene: TRBV7-2
CDR3 protein: CASSSTPATSSTDTQYF

V gene: TRBV6-5
CDR3 protein: CASSHSLGGEQFF

V gene: TRBV20-1
CDR3 protein: CSARLVYEQYF

V gene: TRBV19
CDR3 protein: CASTPKTGTGGYGYTF

V gene: TRBV2
CDR3 protein: CASSDRGRGYTF

V gene: TRBV5-4
CDR3 protein: CASSQVRDSTQYF

V gene: TRBV5-4
CDR3 protein: CASSQGWLESDSRTF

V gene: TRBV18
CDR3 protein: CASRQGVNQPQHF

V gene: TRBV19
CDR3 protein: CASSLRSLYQPQHF

V gene: TRBV28
CDR3 protein: CASSIIAGHNEQFF

V gene: TRBV29-1
CDR3 protein: CSVDVSGRGNEQFF

V gene: TRBV18
CDR3 protein: CASSYGIQETQYF